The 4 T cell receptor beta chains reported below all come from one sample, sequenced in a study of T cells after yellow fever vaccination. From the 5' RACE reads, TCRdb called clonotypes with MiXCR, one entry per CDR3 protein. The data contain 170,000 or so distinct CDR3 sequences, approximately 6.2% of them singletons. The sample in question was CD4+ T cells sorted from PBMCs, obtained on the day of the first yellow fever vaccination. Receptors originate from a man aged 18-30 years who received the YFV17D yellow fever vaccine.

The CDR3 loop reads CASSENRGEGYTF. CDR3 sequence (DNA): TGTGCCAGCAGTGAAAACAGGGGGGAAGGCTACACCTTC. V gene TRBV6-1 combines with J gene TRBJ1-2; TRBD1 agrees at 8 bases. After removal of 2 bases from V and 8 bases from J, the junction contained 4 bases not matched to a gene. The V gene's germline CDR1 is MNHNS and CDR2 SASEGT. The length of the CDR3 is 13 residues.

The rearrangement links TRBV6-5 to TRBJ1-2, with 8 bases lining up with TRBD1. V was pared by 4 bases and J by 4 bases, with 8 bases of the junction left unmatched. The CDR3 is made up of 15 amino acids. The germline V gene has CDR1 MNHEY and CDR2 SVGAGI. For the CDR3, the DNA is TGTGCCAGCAGTTTCACCGGGACAGGCCTCTATGGCTACACCTTC. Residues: CASSFTGTGLYGYTF.

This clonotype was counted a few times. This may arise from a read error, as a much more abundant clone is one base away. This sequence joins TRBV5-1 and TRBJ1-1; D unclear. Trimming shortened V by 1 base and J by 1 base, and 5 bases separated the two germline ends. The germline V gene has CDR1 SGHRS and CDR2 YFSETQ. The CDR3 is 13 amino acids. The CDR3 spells CASSLQQNTEAFF. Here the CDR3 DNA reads TGCGCCAGCAGCTTGCAACAGAACACTGAAGCTTTCTTT.

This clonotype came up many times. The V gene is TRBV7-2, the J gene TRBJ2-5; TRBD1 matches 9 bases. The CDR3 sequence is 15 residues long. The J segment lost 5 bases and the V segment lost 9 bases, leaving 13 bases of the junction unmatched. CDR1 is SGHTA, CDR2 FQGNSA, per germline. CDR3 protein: CASVLRDRAFETQYF. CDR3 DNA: TGTGCCAGTGTTCTCCGGGACAGGGCATTCGAGACCCAGTACTTC.